Following are 10 T cell receptor beta chains from one sample sequenced in a study of PD-1 blockade in classical Hodgkin lymphoma. Using immunoSEQ multiplex PCR, the repertoire was profiled, and TCRdb retains in-frame clones only, with some absent. The sample shows about 86,000 clones, roughly nine tenths of them seen only once. Each and every patient relapsed after autologous stem cell transplantation, and patients got differing brentuximab vedotin exposure. Sequences were derived from peripheral blood mononuclear cells (PBMCs), sampled before the second cycle of nivolumab. These receptors were obtained from a human donor with classical Hodgkin lymphoma.

The chain links TRBV7-9 to TRBJ2-7, with TRBD2 matching over 10 bases. V trimming: 2 bases; J trimming: 0 bases; junction bases outside the gene matches: 13. Germline V gives CDR1 SEHNR, CDR2 FQNEAQ (reference sequence). The CDR3 spans 19 residues. This chain's CDR3 is CASSLTRPSGGSRSYEQYF. In DNA, the CDR3 is TGTGCCAGCAGCTTAACCCGGCCTAGCGGGGGTTCTCGCTCCTACGAGCAGTACTTC. Full variable domain (remainder filled in from reference TRBV7-9 and TRBJ2-7): DTGVSQNPRHKITKRGQNVTFRCDPISEHNRLYWYRQTLGQGPEFLTYFQNEAQLEKSRLLSDRFSAERPKGSFSTLEIQRTEQGDSAMYLCASSLTRPSGGSRSYEQYFGPGTRLTVT.

V is TRBV28 and J is TRBJ2-1; no firm D call. Germline V gene sequence: CDR1 MDHEN, CDR2 SYDVKM. The CDR3 is made up of 16 amino acids. V lost 1 base, J lost 0 bases, and 10 bases lay in between. The CDR3 protein is CASSLYTSSSYNEQFF. CDR3 nucleotide sequence: TGTGCCAGCAGTTTATACACGTCGAGCTCCTACAATGAGCAGTTCTTC.

This chain connects TRBV28 to TRBJ1-6; the D is unclear. The CDR3 extends over 14 amino acids. V lost 3 bases and J lost 8, with 11 bases in between. Germline loops: CDR1 MDHEN, CDR2 SYDVKM. The CDR3 protein is CASSLTPWDSPLHF. The CDR3 nucleotides are TGTGCCAGCAGTTTGACGCCCTGGGATTCACCCCTCCACTTT.

This chain links TRBV4-1 with TRBJ2-7; D possibly corresponds to TRBD2 (5 bases). CDR3 size: 15 residues. With 0 bases removed from V and 2 bases from J, the gap between germline ends came to 11 bases. Per germline, CDR1 MGHRA and CDR2 YSYEKL. The CDR3 nucleotides read TGCGCCAGCAGCCAAGAGCCCCCCGGGGCCTACGAGCAGTACTTC. This translates into CASSQEPPGAYEQYF.

The chain joins TRBV29-1 to TRBJ2-4; unclear D gene. CDR1 and CDR2 (germline): SQVTM, ANQGSEA. Trimming pared 6 bases from V and 10 bases from J, leaving 16 bases between. This CDR3 is built from 12 residues. CDR3 DNA sequence: TGCAGCGTCGCCCCCAGCTTTGGGATTCAGTACTTC. It encodes CSVAPSFGIQYF.

J is TRBJ2-5 and V is TRBV6-5; possibly TRBD2 for D (6 bases). V was pared by 7 bases and J by 5 bases, with 17 bases between. From germline, CDR1 is MNHEY and CDR2 SVGAGI. The CDR3 consists of 14 residues. The CDR3 DNA reads as TGTGCCAGCAATACGGGACTCTATTTGGAGACCCAGTACTTC. It translates to CASNTGLYLETQYF.

The J gene is TRBJ1-5, the V gene TRBV19; D is undetermined. CDR1 is LNHDA, CDR2 SQIVND, per germline (reference sequence). V lost 4 bases and J lost 0, with 13 bases in between. The CDR3 contains 16 residues. The DNA of the CDR3 is TGTGCCAGTAGTACGGCTTGGGAGTATAGCAATCAGCCCCAGCATTTT. It translates to CASSTAWEYSNQPQHF. Drawing the rest from reference TRBV19 and TRBJ1-5, the complete variable domain is DGGITQSPKYLFRKEGQNVTLSCEQNLNHDAMYWYRQDPGQGLRLIYYSQIVNDFQKGDIAEGYSVSREKKESFPLTVTSAQKNPTAFYLCASSTAWEYSNQPQHFGDGTRLSIL.

The chain recombines TRBV4-1 with TRBJ2-7; tentative D call: TRBD2 (5 bases). Trimming pared 4 bases from V and 1 base from J, leaving 11 bases between. Germline loops: CDR1 MGHRA, CDR2 YSYEKL. This CDR3 is 14 amino acids long. CDR3 coding DNA: TGCGCCAGCAGCCCGAGACTACTTTCCTACGAGCAGTACTTC. Its protein is CASSPRLLSYEQYF.

The chain employs TRBV10-3 and TRBJ1-5; no definite D call. CDR1 is ENHRY and CDR2 is SYGVKD in the germline V gene. V lost 4 bases and J lost 0, with 22 bases in between. This CDR3 spans 19 amino acids. CDR3 sequence: CAISAEPGSDRYSNQPQHF. CDR3 nucleotide sequence: TGTGCCATCAGTGCTGAACCGGGCTCAGATCGGTATAGCAATCAGCCCCAGCATTTT.

The genes are TRBV7-9 and TRBJ2-7; 8 bases are a match to TRBD2. There are 15 residues in the CDR3. The germline CDR1 and CDR2 sequences are SEHNR and FQNEAQ (reference sequence). V trimming: 5 bases; J trimming: 2 bases; junction bases outside the gene matches: 8. The CDR3 DNA is TGTGCCAGCAGCCCCGGACGGGGGGGCACCTACGAGCAGTACTTC. Translating it yields CASSPGRGGTYEQYF. The whole variable domain, remainder taken from reference TRBV7-9 and TRBJ2-7, is DTGVSQNPRHKITKRGQNVTFRCDPISEHNRLYWYRQTLGQGPEFLTYFQNEAQLEKSRLLSDRFSAERPKGSFSTLEIQRTEQGDSAMYLCASSPGRGGTYEQYFGPGTRLTVT.